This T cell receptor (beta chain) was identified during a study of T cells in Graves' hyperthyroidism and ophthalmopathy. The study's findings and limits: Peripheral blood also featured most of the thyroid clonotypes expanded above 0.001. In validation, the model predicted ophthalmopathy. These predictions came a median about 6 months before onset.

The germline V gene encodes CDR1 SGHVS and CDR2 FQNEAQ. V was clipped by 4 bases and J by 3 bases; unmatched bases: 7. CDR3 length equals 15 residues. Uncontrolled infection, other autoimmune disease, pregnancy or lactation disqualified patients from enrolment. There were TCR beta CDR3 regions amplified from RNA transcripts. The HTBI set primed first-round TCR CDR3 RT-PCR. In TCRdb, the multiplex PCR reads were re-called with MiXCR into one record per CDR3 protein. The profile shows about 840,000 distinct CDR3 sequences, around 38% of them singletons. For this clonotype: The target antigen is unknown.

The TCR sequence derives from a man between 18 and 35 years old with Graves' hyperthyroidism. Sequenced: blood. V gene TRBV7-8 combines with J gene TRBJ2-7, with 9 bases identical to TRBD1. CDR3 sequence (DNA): TGTGCCAGCAGCTCCGCCGGACAGGGGATCTACGAGCAGTACTTC. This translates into CASSSAGQGIYEQYF.